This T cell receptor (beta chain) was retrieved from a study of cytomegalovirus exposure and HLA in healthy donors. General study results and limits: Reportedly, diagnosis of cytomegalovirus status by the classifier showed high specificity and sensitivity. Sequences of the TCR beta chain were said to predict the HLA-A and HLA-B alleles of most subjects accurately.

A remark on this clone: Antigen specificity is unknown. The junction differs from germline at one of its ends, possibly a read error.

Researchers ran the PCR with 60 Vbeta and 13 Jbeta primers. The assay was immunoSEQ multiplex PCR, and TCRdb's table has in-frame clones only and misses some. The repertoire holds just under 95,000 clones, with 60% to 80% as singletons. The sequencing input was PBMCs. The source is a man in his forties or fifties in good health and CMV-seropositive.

The CDR3 nucleotides are TGTGCCAGCAGCTTGGATCCAACCTCTAACTATGGCTACCCCTTC. This sequence encodes CASSLDPTSNYGYPF. The chain recombines TRBV5-8 with TRBJ1-2; no clear D gene. Germline V lookup: CDR1 SGHTS, CDR2 YDEGEE. This CDR3 has 15 residues.